This TCR beta chain derives from a study of T cell responses to AZD1222 COVID-19 vaccine. Study results and limitations: Across the whole spike, CD4 TCRs peaked at regions 160-218 and 743-854. It should be noted that donors were predominantly white British and more often female, and clonal diversity was possibly underestimated. Only six AZD1222 recipients tested seropositive at baseline. Per reports, nearly half of all spike-specific TCRs target regions that are unmutated in variants.

Clones were sequenced by immunoSEQ multiplex PCR, and TCRdb holds only the in-frame ones, with some missing. The sample contains roughly 160,000 clones, roughly 92% of which appear only once. This CDR3 is built from 13 residues. V shed 4 bases and J shed 3 bases, with 9 bases lying between them. As regards this clone: Its antigen is as yet unknown.

Sequencing used peripheral blood, obtained on day 0 of AZD1222 vaccination. The J gene is TRBJ1-1, the V gene TRBV12-3 or TRBV12-4; D ambiguous. The receptor's source is an adult in good health. The CDR3 sequence: CASSSAGYTEAFF. The CDR3 region has the DNA TGTGCCAGCAGTTCGGCAGGCTACACTGAAGCTTTCTTT.